This T cell receptor (beta chain) was sequenced in a study of identical twins. Study-wide points: Out-of-frame beta chain sequences displayed weaker excess sharing between twins.

Trimming shortened V by 5 bases and J by 3 bases, and 8 bases separated the two germline ends. This CDR3 region has 11 residues. In germline, CDR1 is DFQATT, CDR2 SNEGSKA (reference sequence). As regards this clonotype: Antigen: not known.

Healthy Caucasians made up all donors. cDNA carried unique molecular identifiers, and a universal primer site was added by template switching. From the 5' RACE reads, TCRdb called clonotypes with MiXCR, one entry per CDR3 protein. The table shows 200,000 to 300,000 distinct CDR3 sequences, with about 10% occurring only once. This clonotype was obtained from a man aged 50 or older in good health. Source material: memory T cells sorted from blood. This chain links TRBV20-1 with TRBJ2-7, with D unresolved. The CDR3 spells CSAERNYEQYF. The CDR3 nucleotides are TGCAGTGCTGAAAGGAACTACGAGCAGTACTTC.